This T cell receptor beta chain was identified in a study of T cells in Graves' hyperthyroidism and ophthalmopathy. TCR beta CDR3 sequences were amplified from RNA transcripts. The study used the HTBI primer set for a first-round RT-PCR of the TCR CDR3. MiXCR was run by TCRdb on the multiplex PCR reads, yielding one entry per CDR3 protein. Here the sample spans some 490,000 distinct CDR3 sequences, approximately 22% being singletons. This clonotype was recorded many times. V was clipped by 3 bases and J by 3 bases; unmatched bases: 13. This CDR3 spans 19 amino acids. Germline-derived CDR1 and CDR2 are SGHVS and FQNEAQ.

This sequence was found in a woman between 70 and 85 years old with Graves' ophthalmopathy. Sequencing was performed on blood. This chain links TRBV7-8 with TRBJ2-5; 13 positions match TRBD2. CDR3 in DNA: TGTGCCAGCAGCTTGGAGTTGGGACTAGCGGGAACGCTAGAAGAGACCCAGTACTTC. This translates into CASSLELGLAGTLEETQYF.